This T cell receptor (beta chain) was profiled in a study of response to subunit inactivated influenza vaccine. Study-level points and caveats: A suggestion made by the authors is that each seasonal influenza vaccination recruits few new T cells.

TCRdb processed the RT-PCR reads anew with MiXCR; each CDR3 protein has one entry. This table holds around 580,000 distinct CDR3 sequences, roughly 12% found once. With 6 bases clipped from V and 7 bases from J, the junction kept 6 bases outside the gene matches. CDR3 length: 14 amino acids. Turning to this clonotype: What it recognizes is unknown.

This TCR was sampled from a man between 50 and 59 years old who received an inactivated influenza vaccine. V gene TRBV12-3 or TRBV12-4 combines with J gene TRBJ1-1; 12 positions agree with TRBD1. This material consisted of PBMCs from blood, taken on the day of vaccination. The CDR3 region has the DNA TGTGCCAGCAGACGGGACAGGGGGCGATTTGAAGCTTTCTTT. It translates to CASRRDRGRFEAFF.